This TCR beta chain was observed in a study of OX40 agonist ivuxolimab in advanced cancers. CDR3 size: 15 residues. The germline CDR1 and CDR2 sequences are LNHDA and SQIVND (reference sequence). Trimming removed 7 bases at V and 4 bases at J, with 19 bases between. Profiling relied on immunoSEQ multiplex PCR, and the TCRdb table lists in-frame clones only, not all of them. The table lists about 58,000 clones, 75% to 85% of them singletons, with roughly 1.1% in the top ten. The chain joins TRBV19 to TRBJ1-1; D ambiguous. The clonotype was recovered from an adult with an advanced solid tumor such as melanoma, head and neck, liver or kidney cancer. The sample consisted of CD4+ or CD8+ T cells sorted from blood, taken in a trial of the OX40 agonist ivuxolimab. CDR3 DNA: TGTGCCAGTAAACCGCCCGGGGTCGGTGTCACTGAAGCTTTCTTT. This translates into CASKPPGVGVTEAFF.